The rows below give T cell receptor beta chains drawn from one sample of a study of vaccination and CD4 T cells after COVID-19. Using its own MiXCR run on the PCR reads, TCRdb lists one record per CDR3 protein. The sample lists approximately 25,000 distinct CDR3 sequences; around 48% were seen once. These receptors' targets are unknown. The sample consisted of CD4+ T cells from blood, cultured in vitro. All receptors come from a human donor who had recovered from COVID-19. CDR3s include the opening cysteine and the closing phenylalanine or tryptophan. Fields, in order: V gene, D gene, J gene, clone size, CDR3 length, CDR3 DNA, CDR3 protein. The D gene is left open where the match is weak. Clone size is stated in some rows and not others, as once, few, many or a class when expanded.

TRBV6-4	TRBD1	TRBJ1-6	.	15	TGTGCCAGCAGTGAAGGCAGGGGGCTAAATTCACCCCTCCACTTT	CASSEGRGLNSPLHF
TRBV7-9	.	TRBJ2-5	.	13	TGTGCCAGCAGCTTCCGGGGGCAAGAGACCCAGTACTTC	CASSFRGQETQYF
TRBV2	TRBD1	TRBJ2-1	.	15	TGTGCCAGCAATCAAGAAGGACAGGCCTACAATGAGCAGTTCTTC	CASNQEGQAYNEQFF
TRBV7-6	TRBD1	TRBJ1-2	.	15	TGTGCCAGCAGCCCCACCTCGGGACAGGAGAGCGGCTACACCTTC	CASSPTSGQESGYTF
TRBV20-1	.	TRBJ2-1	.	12	TGCAGTGCCCCTGGAGGCCGGAATGAGCAGTTCTTC	CSAPGGRNEQFF
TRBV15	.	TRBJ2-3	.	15	TGTGCCACCAGCAGGGGCCGCGGGGACACAGATACGCAGTATTTT	CATSRGRGDTDTQYF
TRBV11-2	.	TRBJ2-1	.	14	TGTGCCAGCAGCGGGCAGGTATCCTACAATGAGCAGTTCTTC	CASSGQVSYNEQFF
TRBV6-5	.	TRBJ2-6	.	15	TGTGCCAGCAGTTACAACAGGGCTGGGGCCAACGTCCTGACTTTC	CASSYNRAGANVLTF
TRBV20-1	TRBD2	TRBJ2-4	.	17	TGCAGTGCTAGAGATAGAACTAGCGGGAGGTCTGGAAACATTCAGTACTTC	CSARDRTSGRSGNIQYF
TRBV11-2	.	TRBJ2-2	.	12	TGTGCCAGCAGCTTAGATTGGGGGGAGCTGTTTTTT	CASSLDWGELFF
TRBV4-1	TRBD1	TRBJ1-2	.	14	TGCGCCAGCAGCCAGGGACAGGACGGAAGGGGCTACACCTTC	CASSQGQDGRGYTF
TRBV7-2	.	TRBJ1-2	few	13	TGTGCCAGCAGCTTAGAAGGGGGAGCAGGGAGTACCTTC	CASSLEGGAGSTF
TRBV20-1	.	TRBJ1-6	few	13	TGCAGTGCTAGTGGGGATGGTAATTCACCCCTCCACTTT	CSASGDGNSPLHF
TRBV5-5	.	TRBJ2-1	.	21	TGTGCCAGCAGCTTGGATTGGGGTGCGGTAACGGAGGATCCGTCCTACAATGAGCAGTTCTTC	CASSLDWGAVTEDPSYNEQFF
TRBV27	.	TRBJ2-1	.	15	TGTGCCAGCAGTTACAGGGTCACCAGAGCGGAGGGGCAGTTCTTC	CASSYRVTRAEGQFF
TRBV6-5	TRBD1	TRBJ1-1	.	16	TGTGCCAGCAGTTCGAAGGACAGGGTTTGGCGAACTGAAGCTTTCTTT	CASSSKDRVWRTEAFF
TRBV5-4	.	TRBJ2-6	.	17	TGTGCCAGCAGCTGGAGGCTACAGAGCTCTGGGGCCAACGTCCTGACTTTC	CASSWRLQSSGANVLTF
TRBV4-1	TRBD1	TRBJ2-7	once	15	TGCGCCAGCAGCCAAGCTGGGACAGGGGGCATCGAGCAGTACTTC	CASSQAGTGGIEQYF
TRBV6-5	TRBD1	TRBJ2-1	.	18	TGTGCCAGCAGTTACGGGACAGGGGGAATCGCGTCCTACAATGAGCAGTTCTTC	CASSYGTGGIASYNEQFF
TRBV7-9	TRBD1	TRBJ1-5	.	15	TGTGCCAGCAGCCCGGGACAGGGAGGTAATCAGCCCCAGCATTTT	CASSPGQGGNQPQHF
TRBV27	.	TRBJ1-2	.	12	TGTGCCAGCAGTTACGGGGGCTATGGCTACACCTTC	CASSYGGYGYTF
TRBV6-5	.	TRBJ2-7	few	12	TGTGCCAGCAGTTACGATGCCTACGAGCAGTACTTC	CASSYDAYEQYF
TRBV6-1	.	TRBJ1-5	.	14	TGTGCCAGCGACGCCGGACAGTTCAATCAGCCCCAGCATTTT	CASDAGQFNQPQHF
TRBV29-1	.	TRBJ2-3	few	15	TGCAGCGTTGGGATGGGGGGGGCTCGGACAGATACGCAGTATTTT	CSVGMGGARTDTQYF
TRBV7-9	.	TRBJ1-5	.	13	TGTGCCAGCAGCTCCGACCGGGGACAGCCCCAGCATTTT	CASSSDRGQPQHF
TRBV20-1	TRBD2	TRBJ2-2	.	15	TGCAGTGCAACGGGACTAGACACGAACACCGGGGAGCTGTTTTTT	CSATGLDTNTGELFF
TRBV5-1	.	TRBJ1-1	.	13	TGCGCCAGCAGCGGCAATGACGACACTGAAGCTTTCTTT	CASSGNDDTEAFF
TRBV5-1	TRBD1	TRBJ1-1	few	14	TGCGCCAGCACCTGGGGACAGGAGTACACTGAAGCTTTCTTT	CASTWGQEYTEAFF
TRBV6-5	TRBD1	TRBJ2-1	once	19	TGTGCCAGCAGTTACTCAGGGACAGGGGTAGTAAGCTCCTACAATGAGCAGTTCTTC	CASSYSGTGVVSSYNEQFF
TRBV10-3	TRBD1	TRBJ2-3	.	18	TGTGCCATCAGTGGGAGGGGGGGACAGGGAAAGACCACAGATACGCAGTATTTT	CAISGRGGQGKTTDTQYF
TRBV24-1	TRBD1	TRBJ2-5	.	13	TGTGCCACCGCACAGGGGAACCAAGAGACCCAGTACTTC	CATAQGNQETQYF
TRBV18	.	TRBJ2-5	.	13	TGTGCCAGCTCACCAGGGGGCGGAGAGACCCAGTACTTC	CASSPGGGETQYF
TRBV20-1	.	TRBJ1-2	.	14	TGCAGTGCTACTCATCGGGGGGACCTCACTGGCTACACCTTC	CSATHRGDLTGYTF
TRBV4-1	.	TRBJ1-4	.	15	TGCGCCAGTACTGGGAGTGGAGGGGTGGCTGAAAAACTGTTTTTT	CASTGSGGVAEKLFF
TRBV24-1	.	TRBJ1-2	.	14	TGTGCCACCAGCCGAAAGGACCGGGACTTCGGCTACACCTTC	CATSRKDRDFGYTF
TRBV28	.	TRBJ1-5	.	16	TGTGCCAGCAGTTTCCGTACCGACAGTTACAATCAGCCCCAGCATTTT	CASSFRTDSYNQPQHF
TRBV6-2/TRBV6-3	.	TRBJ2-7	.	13	TGTGCCAGCTGGGGCAGGTTCTCCTACGAGCAGTACTTC	CASWGRFSYEQYF
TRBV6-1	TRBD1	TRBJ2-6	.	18	TGTGCCAGCACCACAATCGGCAGGGGGCGTTCTGGGGCCAACGTCCTGACTTTC	CASTTIGRGRSGANVLTF
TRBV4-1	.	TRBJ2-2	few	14	TGCGCCAGCAGCCTTCTGGACCTGACCGGGGAGCTGTTTTTT	CASSLLDLTGELFF
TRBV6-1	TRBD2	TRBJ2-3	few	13	TGTGCCAGCAGGAAGACTAGCGGGGGGGCGGGGTATTTT	CASRKTSGGAGYF